The 9 T cell receptor beta chains below were found in one sample sequenced in a study. The TRBV12-4/TRBJ1-2 clonotypes were amplified using barcode primers with ligated adaptors. TCRdb called the multiplex PCR reads again in MiXCR, with one record for every CDR3 protein. The data show 500 to 850 distinct CDR3 sequences, roughly 15% seen once. Sequences were obtained from naive CD4+ T cells sorted from blood. Subset noted: naive CD4+ T cells, CD4+CD45RA+CD25-. Receptor source: a female donor with breast cancer.

In this sample, this clonotype is large. The J gene is TRBJ1-2, the V gene TRBV12-3 or TRBV12-4; 9 bases map to TRBD1. The J segment lost 4 bases and the V segment lost 1 base, leaving 4 bases of the junction unmatched. This CDR3 has 15 residues. The DNA of the CDR3 is TGTGCCAGCAGTTTAGGGACAGGGGACCTCTATGGCTACACCTTC. Translation: CASSLGTGDLYGYTF.

The chain joins TRBV12-3 or TRBV12-4 to TRBJ1-2; TRBD1 matches 8 bases. The CDR3 contains 15 residues. V trimming: 2 bases; J trimming: 7 bases; junction bases outside the gene matches: 9. CDR3 sequence reads: CASSLSPTGVPGYTF. The CDR3 DNA follows: TGTGCCAGCAGTTTATCCCCGACAGGGGTACCTGGCTACACCTTC.

This clonotype qualifies as medium-sized. J is TRBJ1-2 and V is TRBV12-3 or TRBV12-4; D not resolved. The CDR3 runs 13 residues. The V end was cut by 6 bases, the J end by 0 bases, with 8 bases between. CDR3 in amino acids: CASSQTTNYGYTF. As DNA, the CDR3 is TGTGCCAGCAGCCAGACGACTAACTATGGCTACACCTTC.

This clonotype rates as medium-sized. The chain employs TRBV12-3 or TRBV12-4 and TRBJ1-2, with D tentatively TRBD1 (5 bases). V was shortened by 4 bases and J by 0 bases, with 9 bases between the two germline ends. There are 14 residues in the CDR3. The CDR3 nucleotides read TGTGCCAGCAGTTGGGACGGTTCTAACTATGGCTACACCTTC. Residues: CASSWDGSNYGYTF.

This chain joins TRBV12-3 or TRBV12-4 and TRBJ1-2; maybe TRBD1 (5 bases). The CDR3 is 15 residues long. Trimming removed 7 bases from V and 0 bases from J, with 15 bases in between. In DNA, the CDR3 is TGTGCCAGCACCTGGGGCCTCCGAGCTAACTATGGCTACACCTTC. Protein: CASTWGLRANYGYTF.

In its sample, this clonotype is large. The chain links TRBV12-3 or TRBV12-4 to TRBJ1-2; 7 positions match TRBD1. The V and J ends lost 9 bases and 8 bases, in that order; junction bases with no gene match: 6. The CDR3 consists of 11 residues. CDR3 sequence (DNA): TGTGCCAGTGAGACAGGGCAGGGCTACACCTTC. Protein: CASETGQGYTF.

This clonotype is medium-sized (0.01 to 0.1%) by share. This sequence joins TRBV12-3 or TRBV12-4 and TRBJ1-2, with 7 bases aligning to TRBD1. V lost 4 bases, J lost 3 bases, and 5 bases stayed unmatched. The CDR3 length is 14 residues. The CDR3 here is CASSWTGADYGYTF. CDR3 bases: TGTGCCAGCAGTTGGACAGGTGCGGACTATGGCTACACCTTC.

By share, this clonotype counts as medium-sized (0.01 to 0.1%). The chain employs TRBV12-3 or TRBV12-4 and TRBJ1-2; D is ambiguous. Trimming shortened V by 2 bases and J by 8 bases, and 12 bases separated the two germline ends. CDR3 length equals 13 residues. CDR3 sequence: CASSLRQVLGYTF. CDR3 nucleotides: TGTGCCAGCAGTTTAAGACAAGTCCTGGGCTACACCTTC.

This rearrangement joins TRBV12-3 or TRBV12-4 to TRBJ1-2; D is uncertain. Deletions cut 5 bases from V and 4 bases from J, with 5 bases between. This CDR3 comprises 11 residues. This CDR3 reads CASSSGYGYTF. For the CDR3, the DNA is TGTGCCAGCAGTAGCGGCTATGGCTACACCTTC.